The rows below give T cell receptor beta chains drawn from one sample of a study of T cell clones after liver transplantation. Repertoires were generated with immunoSEQ multiplex PCR, while TCRdb's copy carries only in-frame clones and drops some. Here the sample spans nearly 55,000 clones, about 81% being singletons. The material sequenced was CD4+ T cells from blood, taken before liver transplant. The source is a human donor who received a liver transplant. CDR3s include the opening cysteine and the closing phenylalanine or tryptophan. A D gene is named only where the DNA matches it firmly. Size is omitted from some rows. Given values are once, few, many or a class for expanded clones.

d_call,clone_size,j_call,v_call,cdr3_aa,cdr3_nt
TRBD1,NA,TRBJ2-1,TRBV5-1,CASRSSTGSYNEQFF,TGCGCCAGCAGATCATCGACAGGGTCTTACAATGAGCAGTTCTTC
NA,many,TRBJ2-2,TRBV5-1,CASSWVTGPGELFF,TGCGCCAGCAGCTGGGTCACGGGGCCCGGGGAGCTGTTTTTT
TRBD1,NA,TRBJ1-2,TRBV6-5,CASSYSSQGEFGYTF,TGTGCCAGCAGTTACTCGAGTCAGGGGGAATTTGGCTACACCTTC
NA,few,TRBJ1-2,TRBV2,CAHGSNYGYTF,TGTGCCCACGGGTCTAACTATGGCTACACCTTC
NA,many,TRBJ1-3,TRBV18,CASSPAPGAGNTIYF,TGTGCCAGCTCACCAGCCCCCGGGGCTGGAAACACCATATATTTT
NA,once,TRBJ1-5,TRBV19,CASKVGQQSNQPQHF,TGTGCCAGTAAGGTAGGGCAGCAAAGCAATCAGCCCCAGCATTTT
TRBD1,NA,TRBJ2-5,TRBV19,CASSVRGRETQYF,TGTGCCAGTAGCGTAAGGGGGCGCGAGACCCAGTACTTC
NA,NA,TRBJ1-5,TRBV21-1,CASSNEGPGTGLGQPQHF,TGTGCCAGCAGCAATGAGGGGCCAGGTACGGGTTTGGGTCAGCCCCAGCATTTT
TRBD1,NA,TRBJ2-3,TRBV6-5,CASSYLGQGETDTQYF,TGTGCCAGCAGTTACCTTGGACAGGGGGAGACAGATACGCAGTATTTT
NA,NA,TRBJ2-3,TRBV28,CASTVGQGGTDTQYF,TGTGCCAGCACGGTTGGGCAGGGAGGAACAGATACGCAGTATTTT
NA,NA,TRBJ2-6,TRBV19,CASSSGGPSGANVLTF,TGTGCCAGTAGTTCGGGTGGACCCTCTGGGGCCAACGTCCTGACTTTC
NA,NA,TRBJ2-7,TRBV5-4,CASSLTPGQVSYEQYF,TGTGCCAGCAGCTTGACGCCCGGACAAGTCTCCTACGAGCAGTACTTC
NA,NA,TRBJ1-5,TRBV18,CASSPPRTGNQPQHF,TGTGCCAGCTCACCACCCAGAACCGGCAATCAGCCCCAGCATTTT
NA,NA,TRBJ2-3,TRBV19,CASTLGGLADTQYF,TGTGCCAGTACCCTTGGGGGGCTAGCGGATACGCAGTATTTT
NA,NA,TRBJ2-2,TRBV5-8,CASITRKRTPGSCFF,NA
NA,NA,TRBJ1-6,TRBV12-2,CASRTETGTPTSSYNSPLHF,TGTGCAAGTCGCACTGAGACCGGGACCCCCACGAGCTCCTATAATTCACCCCTCCACTTT